The next 17 T cell receptor beta chains were all read from a single sample in a study. TCRdb called the reads again in MiXCR, with one record for every CDR3 protein. The sample has over 14,000 distinct CDR3 sequences; 30% to 45% are singletons. Sequencing was performed on blood. All receptors derive from a human donor.

This clonotype occurred many times. J is TRBJ2-1 and V is TRBV4-2, with D tentatively TRBD2 (6 bases). Trimming took 0 bases from V and 9 from J, leaving 15 bases between them. This CDR3 is 15 amino acids long. Germline CDR1 and CDR2: LGHNA and YNFKEQ. The CDR3 sequence is CASSQDVGRGGEQFF. CDR3 in DNA: TGTGCCAGCAGCCAAGATGTCGGGAGAGGAGGTGAGCAGTTCTTC.

In its sample, this clonotype was seen a few times. Given a much more abundant clone one base away, this may be a read error. CDR3 region: CASSQERTGGSYEQFF. CDR3 nucleotides: TGCGCCAGCAGCCAAGAGAGGACAGGGGGCTCCTACGAGCAGTTCTTC. The V and J genes are TRBV4-3 and TRBJ2-1; 11 positions agree with TRBD1. This CDR3 has 16 residues. Germline V gives CDR1 LGHNA, CDR2 YSLEER. V lost 0 bases to trimming and J lost 10 bases; unmatched junction nucleotides: 8.

This clonotype has only a few counts. The chain carries TRBV6-2 or TRBV6-3 and TRBJ2-3, with a possible D match to TRBD2 (6 bases). Germline lookup yields CDR1 MNHEY and CDR2 SVGEGT. This CDR3 region has 13 residues. With 8 bases removed from V and 6 bases from J, the gap between germline ends came to 15 bases. In DNA form, the CDR3 reads TGTGCCAGCGGCGGGACCGGGGCGGATACGCAGTATTTT. This codes for CASGGTGADTQYF.

This clonotype appeared a few times. The V call is TRBV29-1, the J call TRBJ1-1, with D perhaps matching TRBD1 (5 bases). The CDR3 has 13 amino acids. V gave up 7 bases and J gave up 3 bases, with 15 bases separating them. CDR1 and CDR2 (germline): SQVTM, ANQGSEA. The CDR3 loop reads CSASTGGDTEAFF. DNA for the CDR3: TGCAGCGCTTCGACCGGGGGGGACACTGAAGCTTTCTTT. Supplemented by reference TRBV29-1 and TRBJ1-1, the full variable domain reads SAVISQKPSRDICQRGTSLTIQCQVDSQVTMMFWYRQQPGQSLTLIATANQGSEATYESGFVIDKFPISRPNLTFSTLTVSNMSPEDSSIYLCSASTGGDTEAFFGQGTRLTVV.

By sample fraction, this clonotype is medium-sized. The V and J genes are TRBV4-3 and TRBJ1-5; D may be TRBD1 (5 bases). Germline-derived CDR1 and CDR2 are LGHNA and YSLEER. V lost 0 bases, J lost 4 bases, and 16 bases lay in between. The CDR3 sequence is 17 residues long. CDR3 nucleotides: TGCGCCAGCAGCCAAGAATTTCGAGGGGACGGGAATCAGCCCCAGCATTTT. Protein: CASSQEFRGDGNQPQHF.

The rearrangement joins TRBV4-3 to TRBJ2-7; 8 nucleotides align to TRBD1. The CDR3 is 15 residues long. V shed 0 bases, J shed 2 bases, and the junction held 3 bases outside the gene matches. The V gene's germline CDR1 is LGHNA and CDR2 YSLEER. Here the CDR3 reads CASSQEGTGTYEQYF. The CDR3 DNA is TGCGCCAGCAGCCAAGAGGGGACAGGTACCTACGAGCAGTACTTC.

The rearrangement links TRBV11-2 to TRBJ1-2, with TRBD1 matching over 9 bases. This CDR3 contains 16 residues. Germline V CDR1 and CDR2: SGHAT, FQNNGV. V lost 6 bases and J lost 4; bases outside the gene matches: 12. The CDR3 sequence: CASRSTTQDRGYGYTF. CDR3 sequence (DNA): TGTGCCAGCAGGTCAACAACCCAGGACAGGGGCTATGGCTACACCTTC.

The chain uses TRBV29-1 and TRBJ2-1; no definite D call. Trimming left V 8 bases short and J 0 bases short, with 14 bases between. Germline values: CDR1 SQVTM, CDR2 ANQGSEA. The CDR3 consists of 14 residues. DNA for the CDR3: TGCAGCCCCTTCCCACTGTGCTCCTACAATGAGCAGTTCTTC. Protein product: CSPFPLCSYNEQFF.

The rearrangement joins TRBV20-1 to TRBJ2-5, with D perhaps being TRBD1 or TRBD2 (6 bases each). The V end lost 3 bases, the J end lost 0 bases, and 23 bases lay between the germline ends. Germline V gene data show CDR1 as DFQATT and CDR2 as SNEGSKA (reference sequence). The CDR3 has 18 amino acids. The CDR3 is CSASFMGLGGRDQETQYF. The CDR3 coding sequence is TGCAGTGCTAGTTTCATGGGGCTCGGGGGCCGTGACCAAGAGACCCAGTACTTC.

About this clonotype: Possible read error: a much larger clone is one base away. Given the absence of the conserved phenylalanine or tryptophan at the CDR3 end, a read error is likely. The V and J genes are TRBV4-2 and TRBJ1-5; the D gene is possibly TRBD1 (5 bases). The CDR3 covers 15 residues. CDR1 and CDR2 from the germline V gene are LGHNA and YNFKEQ. The CDR3 region is CASSQVWAGQQPQHL. The DNA of the CDR3 is TGCGCCAGCAGCCAAGTGTGGGCAGGGCAACAGCCCCAGCATTTA.

This chain uses TRBV4-3 with TRBJ2-5; a possible D gene is TRBD2 (5 bases). The length of the CDR3 is 15 residues. V lost 0 bases to trimming and J lost 5 bases, with 13 bases between them. In germline, CDR1 is LGHNA, CDR2 YSLEER. In nucleotides, the CDR3 is TGCGCCAGCAGCCAAGATCGAGGGATAGGGGAGACCCAGTACTTC. Protein: CASSQDRGIGETQYF.

This clonotype was seen repeatedly, ten times or more. This sequence joins TRBV4-3 and TRBJ1-2; weak D call: TRBD1 (6 bases). Looked up from germline, CDR1 is LGHNA and CDR2 is YSLEER. CDR3 length: 15 amino acids. The V and J ends lost 0 bases and 8 bases respectively, with 16 bases between them. CDR3 protein: CASSQDSGGGLGYTF. The DNA for the CDR3 is TGCGCCAGCAGCCAAGATAGCGGGGGCGGTTTAGGCTACACCTTC.

This clonotype was detected ten times or more. The CDR3 coding sequence is TGTGCCAGCACCGTGTTGGCCAACACCGGGGAGCTGTTTTTT. This translates into CASTVLANTGELFF. The genes are TRBV12-3 or TRBV12-4 and TRBJ2-2; D gene unclear. V was cut by 7 bases and J by 2 bases, with 11 bases left in between. The CDR3 has 14 amino acids.

This sequence joins TRBV20-1 and TRBJ1-1; D perhaps matches TRBD1 (5 bases). This CDR3 spans 15 amino acids. The germline gives CDR1 DFQATT, CDR2 SNEGSKA (reference sequence). The V end was cut by 1 base, the J end by 5 bases, with 17 bases between. The CDR3 reads CSARVGSGGSTEAFF. CDR3 in DNA: TGCAGTGCTAGAGTGGGCTCGGGGGGTTCGACTGAAGCTTTCTTT.

This clonotype is medium-sized. The chain combines TRBV29-1 with TRBJ1-1, with 7 bases identical to TRBD1. Unmatched junction bases numbered 3, after V lost 2 bases and J lost 0 bases. The CDR3 loop spans 14 amino acids. CDR1 is SQVTM, CDR2 ANQGSEA, per germline. The DNA for the CDR3 is TGCAGCGTTGAACCGGGACAGATGAACACTGAAGCTTTCTTT. It yields the protein CSVEPGQMNTEAFF.

This clonotype was detected many times. The gene calls are TRBV4-2 and TRBJ2-5, with 7 positions matching TRBD1. This CDR3 comprises 17 residues. Germline V CDR1 and CDR2: LGHNA, YNFKEQ. Unmatched junction bases numbered 13, after V lost 2 bases and J lost 4 bases. Here the CDR3 DNA reads TGTGCCAGCAGCCAAACCCTCCGCACGACAGGGAGAGAGACCCAGTACTTC. Its protein product is CASSQTLRTTGRETQYF.

This clonotype is labeled medium-sized (0.01 to 0.1%). The gene calls are TRBV4-2 and TRBJ1-5; 9 bases align to TRBD1. The CDR3 runs 16 residues. CDR1 is LGHNA and CDR2 is YNFKEQ in the germline V gene. The trim removed 0 bases at V and 6 bases at J, leaving 6 bases unmatched. The CDR3 sequence is CASSQDQTGGFQPQHF. CDR3 in DNA: TGTGCCAGCAGCCAAGACCAGACAGGGGGTTTTCAGCCCCAGCATTTT.